These T cell receptor beta chains were read from a single sample in a study of shared clonotypes between healthy human individuals. Some clones are missing from TCRdb's copy, which holds only in-frame ones; the method was immunoSEQ multiplex PCR. This table holds more than 900,000 clones, around three quarters found once. The sample consisted of memory CD4+ T cells from PBMCs. These TCRs come from a man younger than 35 in good health. Some clones in this sample may be carry-over from other donors' samples. The CDR3 runs from the conserved cysteine through the conserved F or W. Fields, in order: V gene, clone size, J gene, D gene, CDR3 DNA, CDR3 protein. The D gene is left open where the match is weak. The size field is filled for only some rows; it gives once, few, many or a size class.

v_gene: TRBV7-9
abundance: NA
j_gene: TRBJ1-1
d_gene: TRBD1
CDR3nt: TGTGCCAGCAGCTTCCAACAGGGGGCTGAAGCTTTCTTT
CDR3aa: CASSFQQGAEAFF

v_gene: TRBV28
abundance: many
j_gene: TRBJ1-5
d_gene: NA
CDR3nt: TGTGCCAGCAGTTTGGGGGGAAAAAAAGGTCAGCCCCAGCATTTT
CDR3aa: CASSLGGKKGQPQHF

v_gene: TRBV7-2
abundance: NA
j_gene: TRBJ2-3
d_gene: NA
CDR3nt: TGTGCCAGCAGCTTAGGTAGCGGCCGCACAGATACGCAGTATTTT
CDR3aa: CASSLGSGRTDTQYF

v_gene: TRBV5-1
abundance: NA
j_gene: TRBJ2-3
d_gene: NA
CDR3nt: TGCGCCAGCAGCTGGCAACAGGAACCCCCAGATACGCAGTATTTT
CDR3aa: CASSWQQEPPDTQYF

v_gene: TRBV5-1
abundance: NA
j_gene: TRBJ2-1
d_gene: NA
CDR3nt: TGCGCCAGCAGCTGGGGACCAACTACTGAGCAGTTCTTC
CDR3aa: CASSWGPTTEQFF

v_gene: TRBV7-9
abundance: NA
j_gene: TRBJ2-1
d_gene: TRBD2
CDR3nt: TGTGCCAGCAGCTTAATGGCGGGAGCTTACAATGAGCAGTTCTTC
CDR3aa: CASSLMAGAYNEQFF

v_gene: TRBV28
abundance: NA
j_gene: TRBJ2-1
d_gene: NA
CDR3nt: TGTGCCAGCAGTTTAATAGATGAGCAGTTCTTC
CDR3aa: CASSLIDEQFF

v_gene: TRBV7-9
abundance: NA
j_gene: TRBJ2-3
d_gene: NA
CDR3nt: TGTGCCAGCAGATCCGCAGGGGCAGATACGCAGTATTTT
CDR3aa: CASRSAGADTQYF

v_gene: TRBV4-3
abundance: few
j_gene: TRBJ1-3
d_gene: NA
CDR3nt: TGCGCCAGCAGCCAACGTCCGGTAAACACCATATATTTT
CDR3aa: CASSQRPVNTIYF

v_gene: TRBV15
abundance: few
j_gene: TRBJ2-2
d_gene: TRBD2
CDR3nt: TGTGCCACCAGCAGAGATCGGACTAGCGGGAGGGCCGGGGAGCTGTTTTTT
CDR3aa: CATSRDRTSGRAGELFF

v_gene: TRBV14
abundance: NA
j_gene: TRBJ2-5
d_gene: NA
CDR3nt: TGTGCCAGCAGCCAGGAAGAGACCCAGTACTTC
CDR3aa: CASSQEETQYF

v_gene: TRBV6-5
abundance: once
j_gene: TRBJ1-2
d_gene: TRBD1
CDR3nt: TGTGCCAGCAGTGCCGGACAGGGGGGGCATGGCTACACCTTC
CDR3aa: CASSAGQGGHGYTF

v_gene: TRBV2
abundance: NA
j_gene: TRBJ1-1
d_gene: NA
CDR3nt: TGTGCCAAACAAAAGAGGACAAACACTGAAGCTTTCTTT
CDR3aa: CAKQKRTNTEAFF

v_gene: TRBV4-3
abundance: once
j_gene: TRBJ2-3
d_gene: NA
CDR3nt: TGCGCCAGCAGCCCCAGGGGATCTGGCACAGATACGCAGTATTTT
CDR3aa: CASSPRGSGTDTQYF

v_gene: TRBV28
abundance: many
j_gene: TRBJ1-2
d_gene: NA
CDR3nt: TGTGCCTGCCGGCGGGAGGGAGGCTACACCTTC
CDR3aa: CACRREGGYTF

v_gene: TRBV5-1
abundance: NA
j_gene: TRBJ2-1
d_gene: NA
CDR3nt: TGCGCCAGCAGCGAGGCCGTGGAGCAGTTCTTC
CDR3aa: CASSEAVEQFF

v_gene: TRBV4-3
abundance: NA
j_gene: TRBJ2-2
d_gene: NA
CDR3nt: TGCGCCAGCAGCCAAGAATGGGGCGGGGAGCTGTTTTTT
CDR3aa: CASSQEWGGELFF

v_gene: TRBV10-2
abundance: NA
j_gene: TRBJ2-5
d_gene: NA
CDR3nt: TGCGCCAGCAGTGACCCCGGCGCGGGCCGGGAGACCCAGTACTTC
CDR3aa: CASSDPGAGRETQYF

v_gene: TRBV11-2
abundance: NA
j_gene: TRBJ2-5
d_gene: TRBD1
CDR3nt: TGTGCCAGCAGTTATGGGACAGGGCTGAAGACCCAGTACTTC
CDR3aa: CASSYGTGLKTQYF

v_gene: TRBV6-1
abundance: NA
j_gene: TRBJ2-3
d_gene: TRBD2
CDR3nt: TGTGCCAGCATGAGACTAGCGGGCTCAGATACGCAGTATTTT
CDR3aa: CASMRLAGSDTQYF

v_gene: TRBV7-2
abundance: NA
j_gene: TRBJ2-7
d_gene: NA
CDR3nt: TGTGCCAGCAGTCGGACTCCAGCCGAGCAGTACTTC
CDR3aa: CASSRTPAEQYF

v_gene: TRBV11-1
abundance: many
j_gene: TRBJ1-1
d_gene: TRBD1
CDR3nt: TGTGCCAGCAGCCATAAAGGGACAGTGAACACTGAAGCTTTCTTT
CDR3aa: CASSHKGTVNTEAFF

v_gene: TRBV29-1
abundance: NA
j_gene: TRBJ2-3
d_gene: NA
CDR3nt: TGCAGCCATAGGGCAAGGGTGGGTGACACGCAGTATTTT
CDR3aa: CSHRARVGDTQYF

v_gene: TRBV10-3
abundance: few
j_gene: TRBJ2-2
d_gene: TRBD1
CDR3nt: TGTGCCATCACCCCTGGACAGGGGGTCACCGGGGAGCTGTTTTTT
CDR3aa: CAITPGQGVTGELFF

v_gene: TRBV10-1
abundance: NA
j_gene: TRBJ2-2
d_gene: NA
CDR3nt: TGCGCCAGCAGTAGGGGAGCCGGCGGGGAGCTGTTTTTT
CDR3aa: CASSRGAGGELFF

v_gene: TRBV11-2
abundance: NA
j_gene: TRBJ2-7
d_gene: NA
CDR3nt: TGTGCCAGCAGGTCCCTAAAGGGGCCCTACGAGCAGTACTTC
CDR3aa: CASRSLKGPYEQYF

v_gene: TRBV19
abundance: few
j_gene: TRBJ2-7
d_gene: TRBD1
CDR3nt: TGTGCCAGTAGTACAAGGACAGGAAATTACGAGCAGTACTTC
CDR3aa: CASSTRTGNYEQYF

v_gene: TRBV25-1
abundance: NA
j_gene: TRBJ1-2
d_gene: NA
CDR3nt: TGTGCCAGCAGTGAACGACTCGGGGCGGGCAACTATGGCTACACCTTC
CDR3aa: CASSERLGAGNYGYTF

v_gene: TRBV28
abundance: once
j_gene: TRBJ2-5
d_gene: TRBD1
CDR3nt: TGTGCCAGTTCGGACAGGGGGCGCTTAGAGACCCAGTACTTC
CDR3aa: CASSDRGRLETQYF

v_gene: TRBV7-9
abundance: NA
j_gene: TRBJ1-1
d_gene: NA
CDR3nt: TGTGCCAGCAGCCGAAGGACGGTGAACACTGAAGCTTTCTTT
CDR3aa: CASSRRTVNTEAFF

v_gene: TRBV29-1
abundance: NA
j_gene: TRBJ2-5
d_gene: NA
CDR3nt: TGCAGCGTTGAGAAGGGGTGGGAGACCCAGTACTTC
CDR3aa: CSVEKGWETQYF

v_gene: TRBV7-3
abundance: NA
j_gene: TRBJ2-5
d_gene: NA
CDR3nt: TGTGCCAGCAGCCCCGGGTCCCAAGAGACCCAGTACTTC
CDR3aa: CASSPGSQETQYF

v_gene: TRBV11-2
abundance: NA
j_gene: TRBJ2-1
d_gene: NA
CDR3nt: TGTGCCAGCAGCTTGGGCGGAGCCCAGGGCAATGAGCAGTTCTTC
CDR3aa: CASSLGGAQGNEQFF

v_gene: TRBV7-8
abundance: NA
j_gene: TRBJ2-7
d_gene: NA
CDR3nt: TGTGCCAGCAGCTCGACCTACCGGGGTTCCTCGGTGGAGCAGTACTTC
CDR3aa: CASSSTYRGSSVEQYF

v_gene: TRBV6-5
abundance: NA
j_gene: TRBJ1-4
d_gene: NA
CDR3nt: TGTGCCAGCAGTTATCGGGCAGGGTCTAATGAAAAACTGTTTTTT
CDR3aa: CASSYRAGSNEKLFF

v_gene: TRBV4-1
abundance: NA
j_gene: TRBJ2-3
d_gene: NA
CDR3nt: TGCGCCAGCAGCCGTCTACCGACACGAACAGATACGCAGTATTTT
CDR3aa: CASSRLPTRTDTQYF

v_gene: TRBV5-8
abundance: NA
j_gene: TRBJ2-1
d_gene: NA
CDR3nt: TGTGCCAGCAGCTCGACAGGGAGGTCCTACAATGAGCAGTTCTTC
CDR3aa: CASSSTGRSYNEQFF

v_gene: TRBV2
abundance: NA
j_gene: TRBJ1-3
d_gene: NA
CDR3nt: TGTGCCAGCAGTGAACAGGGAGGCAGCTCTGGAAACACCATATATTTT
CDR3aa: CASSEQGGSSGNTIYF

v_gene: TRBV28
abundance: NA
j_gene: TRBJ2-3
d_gene: NA
CDR3nt: TGTGCCAGCAGTTCCCAAATACCCGACGAGAGACTATCCACAGATACGCAGTATTTT
CDR3aa: CASSSQIPDERLSTDTQYF

v_gene: TRBV11-2
abundance: NA
j_gene: TRBJ2-7
d_gene: TRBD2
CDR3nt: TGTGCCAGCAGCTTATCGCCTAGCGGGTACAACGAGCAGTACTTC
CDR3aa: CASSLSPSGYNEQYF

v_gene: TRBV6-5
abundance: NA
j_gene: TRBJ1-1
d_gene: TRBD1
CDR3nt: TGTGCCAGCAGCAACAGGGGCTGGGCTGAAGCTTTCTTT
CDR3aa: CASSNRGWAEAFF

v_gene: TRBV11-2
abundance: NA
j_gene: TRBJ2-7
d_gene: NA
CDR3nt: TGTGCCAGCAGCGTTGGCGGGAACTTCTACGAGCAGTACTTC
CDR3aa: CASSVGGNFYEQYF

v_gene: TRBV30
abundance: NA
j_gene: TRBJ2-3
d_gene: NA
CDR3nt: TGTGCCCAGAGGTGGGGTGGGGGTACGCAGTATTTT
CDR3aa: CAQRWGGGTQYF

v_gene: TRBV27
abundance: NA
j_gene: TRBJ2-5
d_gene: NA
CDR3nt: TGTGCCAGCAGTTTCTATGGGCGCGGTGGCCCCCAAGAGACCCAGTACTTC
CDR3aa: CASSFYGRGGPQETQYF

v_gene: TRBV25-1
abundance: NA
j_gene: TRBJ2-5
d_gene: NA
CDR3nt: TGTGCCAGCAGTGAAACTACAGGGCGAGAGACCCAGTACTTC
CDR3aa: CASSETTGRETQYF

v_gene: TRBV20-1
abundance: NA
j_gene: TRBJ2-1
d_gene: NA
CDR3nt: TGCAGTGTGGTATCGCGGAATGAGCAGTTCTTC
CDR3aa: CSVVSRNEQFF

v_gene: TRBV28
abundance: NA
j_gene: TRBJ2-7
d_gene: NA
CDR3nt: TGTGCCAGCAGTGTAACAGGGGGACTAGACTACGAGCAGTACTTC
CDR3aa: CASSVTGGLDYEQYF